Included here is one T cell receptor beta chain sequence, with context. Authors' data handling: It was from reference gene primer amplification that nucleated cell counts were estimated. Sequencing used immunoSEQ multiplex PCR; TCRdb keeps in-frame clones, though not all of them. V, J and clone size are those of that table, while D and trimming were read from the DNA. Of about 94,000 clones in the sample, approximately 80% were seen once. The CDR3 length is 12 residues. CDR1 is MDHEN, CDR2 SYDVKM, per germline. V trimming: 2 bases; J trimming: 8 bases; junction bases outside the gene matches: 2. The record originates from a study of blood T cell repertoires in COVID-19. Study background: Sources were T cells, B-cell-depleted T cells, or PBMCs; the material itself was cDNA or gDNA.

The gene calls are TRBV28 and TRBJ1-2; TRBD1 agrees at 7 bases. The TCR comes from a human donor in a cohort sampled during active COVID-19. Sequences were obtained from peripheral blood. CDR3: CASSLGQVGYTF. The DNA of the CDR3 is TGTGCCAGCAGTTTAGGACAGGTGGGCTACACCTTC.